The T cell receptor beta chain under discussion was sequenced for a study of cytomegalovirus exposure and HLA in healthy donors. To note about this clone: What it binds is not known.

Unrecorded immune exposure was likely among donors, who were nominally healthy when sampled. 60 Vbeta and 13 Jbeta primers were used in PCR. Sequenced by immunoSEQ multiplex PCR; TCRdb stores in-frame clones only, minus some. The sample includes around 99,000 clones, approximately 81% of them seen just once. The CDR3 covers 15 residues. From germline, CDR1 is MRHNA and CDR2 SNTAGT. Between the trimmed V and J ends, which lost 6 bases and 6 bases, there was a span of 15 bases. General observations from the study: Among the sequence variants, a highly shared cluster was likely an artifact of sequencing. Differences between HLA loci emerged in a later analysis of TCR association rates, with DRB1 most and HLA-C fewest. The dataset shows that most TCR sequences were rare, while some public TCRs occurred in many donors.

The rearrangement uses TRBV6-4 and TRBJ1-6, with D possibly matching TRBD1 (5 bases). Sequenced sample: PBMCs. The TCR was taken from a woman aged 30 to 39 in good health and CMV-seronegative. CDR3 DNA sequence: TGTGCCAGCAGGATGGGGAGGGACCTTAATTCACCCCTCCACTTT. Translating it yields CASRMGRDLNSPLHF.